The T cell receptor (beta chain) under discussion was sequenced for a study of Ad26.COV2.S vaccination and SARS-CoV-2 variants. Study as a whole: Donor allocation was to the COV1001 Ad26.COV2.S trial arm.

Findings of the study overall: Considerable breadth of spike-specific CD8+ and CD4+ T cell responses has reportedly been documented following vaccination.

The CDR3 covers 16 residues. J gave up 1 base and V 4 bases, and 5 bases lay outside the gene matches. CDR1 is MNHEY and CDR2 is SVGAGI in the germline V gene. Treatment noted: roughly 18 received Ad26.COV2.S at low or high dose, single or two shots; 5 received placebo; per-sample allocation not given. Samples were taken on day 63 after the first vaccine or placebo injection. Boston provided a donor who was an adult aged 18-55 years. In regard to this clone: Its cognate antigen is unknown.

Profiled with immunoSEQ multiplex PCR; TCRdb holds only in-frame clones, not every one. Among around 340,000 clones listed, 80% to 90% were seen once. This rearrangement joins TRBV6-5 to TRBJ1-2; 11 bases agree with TRBD1. The specimen comprised peripheral blood, sampled in a trial of Ad26.COV2.S vaccine versus placebo. This sequence originates from a person aged 18 to 59 who received the Ad26.COV2.S COVID-19 vaccine or a placebo. The CDR3 is CASSSWTGGDNYGYTF. The CDR3 DNA follows: TGTGCCAGCAGTTCCTGGACAGGGGGCGATAACTATGGCTACACCTTC.